Included here is one T cell receptor beta chain sequence, with context. These data are taken from a study of multiple sclerosis patients with progressive multifocal leukoencephalopathy. Trimming took off 6 bases at V and 9 bases at J, with 12 bases between the two ends. The CDR3 contains 11 residues. Germline assignment: CDR1 DFQATT and CDR2 SNEGSKA (reference sequence). This table comes from immunoSEQ multiplex PCR, and its TCRdb copy is limited to in-frame clones, with some not included. The table lists fewer than 35,000 clones, over 75% of them singletons, with about 1.5% in the top ten. Time point described: before natalizumab initiation.

The chain carries TRBV20-1 and TRBJ2-1; D possibly matches TRBD1 or TRBD2 (6 bases each). Sequenced: PBMCs. The receptor was isolated from a human donor with multiple sclerosis. Written as DNA, the CDR3 is TGCAGTGCGGGGGCCGGGAGTGAGCAGTTCTTC. It yields the protein CSAGAGSEQFF.